Listed below are T cell receptor beta chains from one sample, sequenced in a study of T cells in Graves' hyperthyroidism and ophthalmopathy. TCRdb analysed the multiplex PCR reads with MiXCR anew, one entry per CDR3 protein. The repertoire holds under 600,000 distinct CDR3 sequences, with around 16% as singletons. The sequencing input was blood. These TCRs come from a woman in her thirties or forties with Graves' ophthalmopathy. Both conserved end residues are part of each CDR3.

TRBV2	TRBJ2-7	CASSTIYDSPYEQYF
TRBV20-1	TRBJ1-4	CSASTLGATNEKLFF
TRBV5-1	TRBJ2-7	CASSFRDRGNDEQYF
TRBV20-1	TRBJ1-5	CSAGEGLNQPQHF
TRBV5-1	TRBJ2-1	CASSSSPMAGGYNEQFF
TRBV11-2	TRBJ2-7	CASSLGVSEYEQYF
TRBV11-1	TRBJ2-3	CASSQVEGTDTQYF
TRBV10-3	TRBJ2-7	CAISESEGQSSYEQYF
TRBV11-2	TRBJ2-7	CASTEGGGDYEQYF
TRBV6-5	TRBJ2-7	CASSSWTGGSYEQYF
TRBV12-3/TRBV12-4	TRBJ1-4	CASSLQGANEKLFF
TRBV11-1	TRBJ2-7	CASSSGTSGRYYEQYF
TRBV10-3	TRBJ2-1	CAISEPPGTSSYNEQFF
TRBV27	TRBJ1-1	CASSLMTAEAFF
TRBV30	TRBJ2-5	CAWITLGQSETQCF
TRBV12-3/TRBV12-4	TRBJ1-2	CASGKAGQTRGYTF
TRBV27	TRBJ1-1	CASSLAPTAQAFF
TRBV12-3/TRBV12-4	TRBJ2-7	CASSFQGGCEQYF
TRBV12-3/TRBV12-4	TRBJ2-5	CATIVVQDSRETQYF
TRBV20-1	TRBJ2-3	CSAREWNSPGADTQYF
TRBV12-3/TRBV12-4	TRBJ2-2	CASKLMEDRANTGELFF
TRBV14	TRBJ1-6	CASSRYLTDPLHF
TRBV20-1	TRBJ2-3	CSALKLAGGPNTQYF
TRBV3-1	TRBJ2-1	CASSQVAGSFNEQFF
TRBV2	TRBJ1-6	CASMSRGANNSPLHF
TRBV7-3	TRBJ2-1	CASSLDQLAGLDEQFF
TRBV5-1	TRBJ1-1	CASSFVGGGEAFF
TRBV2	TRBJ2-7	CASRKTGTPGYEQYF
TRBV3-1	TRBJ1-2	CASSQSRKTNYGYTF
TRBV29-1	TRBJ1-1	CSVESTEGTEAFF
TRBV11-2	TRBJ2-7	CASSFSGGEDEQYF
TRBV20-1	TRBJ2-7	CSARQPGTSYEQYF
TRBV6-1	TRBJ1-5	CASTRAGMGNQPQHF
TRBV7-8	TRBJ1-1	CASSHLREGTEAFF
TRBV6-1	TRBJ2-7	CASRVPFSYEQYF
TRBV29-1	TRBJ2-3	CSVERELTDTQYF
TRBV10-1	TRBJ2-7	CASEAPGGEQYF
TRBV2	TRBJ1-1	CASSEALSWAPKGAFF
TRBV2	TRBJ2-7	CATVPRDRDYEQYF
TRBV18	TRBJ1-4	CASSPFQGEKLFF
TRBV20-1	TRBJ2-6	CSARGGPFSGANVLTF
TRBV20-1	TRBJ1-5	CSATNRGREPQHF
TRBV2	TRBJ2-1	CAISERQTGYEQFF
TRBV30	TRBJ2-4	CAWKAGNSAKNIQYF
TRBV28	TRBJ2-1	CASPETGVGDLGKFF
TRBV5-6	TRBJ1-1	CASSSYDRQNTEAFF
TRBV11-2	TRBJ2-3	CASRRRLADTQYF
TRBV6-1	TRBJ1-1	CASNQGEMTEAFF